One T cell receptor beta chain is described in this entry. How the authors handled the data: Amplified reference gene primers provided the basis for estimating nucleated cell counts. Profiling relied on immunoSEQ multiplex PCR, and the TCRdb table lists in-frame clones only, not all of them. The D gene and trimming were derived from the DNA, and the V and J assignments and clone size from that table. Here the sample spans about 42,000 clones, around nine tenths being singletons. CDR3 length equals 17 residues. Germline CDR1 reads SEHNR; CDR2 reads FQNEAQ (reference sequence). V was shortened by 9 bases and J by 0 bases, with 18 bases between the two germline ends. This entry is derived from a study of blood T cell repertoires in COVID-19. Whole-study context: Samples came from the United States, Italy and Spain, spanning acute and convalescent COVID-19. Sources were T cells, B-cell-depleted T cells, or PBMCs; the material itself was cDNA or gDNA.

This chain connects TRBV7-9 to TRBJ2-6; maybe TRBD1 (6 bases). The sequence was obtained from a human donor in a cohort sampled during active COVID-19. The specimen sequenced was peripheral blood. CDR3 DNA: TGTGCCAGTAAGAAGACAGGTTCTGCCTCTGGGGCCAACGTCCTGACTTTC. Encoded protein: CASKKTGSASGANVLTF. Together with reference TRBV7-9 and TRBJ2-6, the CDR3 gives the full variable domain: DTGVSQNPRHKITKRGQNVTFRCDPISEHNRLYWYRQTLGQGPEFLTYFQNEAQLEKSRLLSDRFSAERPKGSFSTLEIQRTEQGDSAMYLCASKKTGSASGANVLTFGAGSRLTVL.